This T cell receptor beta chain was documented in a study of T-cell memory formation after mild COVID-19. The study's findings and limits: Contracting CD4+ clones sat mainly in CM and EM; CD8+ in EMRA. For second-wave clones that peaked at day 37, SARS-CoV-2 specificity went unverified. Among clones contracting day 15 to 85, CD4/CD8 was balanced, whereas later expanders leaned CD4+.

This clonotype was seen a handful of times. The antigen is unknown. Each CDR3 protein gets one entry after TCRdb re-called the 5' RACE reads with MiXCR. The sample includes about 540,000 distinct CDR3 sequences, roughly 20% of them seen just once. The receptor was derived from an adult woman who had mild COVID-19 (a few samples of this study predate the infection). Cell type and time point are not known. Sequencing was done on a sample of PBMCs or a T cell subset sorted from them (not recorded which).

CDR3 DNA sequence: TGTGCCACCAGTGAACAGGGCTATCAGCCCCAGCATTTT. Translated, it gives CATSEQGYQPQHF. This rearrangement joins TRBV24-1 to TRBJ1-5; the D gene is possibly TRBD1 (6 bases). This CDR3 region has 13 residues. Deletions cut 4 bases from V and 5 bases from J, with 8 bases between. Germline V gives CDR1 KGHDR, CDR2 SFDVKD.